This T cell receptor beta chain was captured in a study of naive and memory T cell subsets. The study's findings and limits: In naive cells, over 95% of TCR sequences were seen only once. Gini index rose across naive, CM, EM and EMRA in CD4 and CD8. A few larger clonotypes appeared in naive repertoires, especially CD8, possibly memory cells re-expressing CD45RA.

In its sample, this clonotype was seen a few times. The antigen remains undetermined. The beta constant-region primer was an equimolar mix of two oligonucleotides covering TRBC1 and TRBC2. Nested alpha and beta constant-region primers with the SP2 primer drove four PCR rounds on ligated cDNA. TCRdb re-analysed the UMI-ligation and nested PCR reads in MiXCR, keeping a single row per CDR3 protein. The sample has around 93,000 distinct CDR3 sequences, around 10% seen once; the top ten hold over 0.11%. CD4 T cells were positively selected, then CD8 T cells from the CD4-negative fraction. Material for sequencing was naive CD4+ T cells from blood. The TCR was taken from a human donor in good health.

CDR3 DNA sequence: TGTGCCTGGAGTGTCGGGGTGAGGGGCCTCGAGCAGTACTTC. This gives the protein CAWSVGVRGLEQYF. This chain uses TRBV30 with TRBJ2-7; D tentatively reads TRBD1 or TRBD2 (5 bases each). Trimming took 0 bases from V and 6 from J, leaving 15 bases between them. In germline, CDR1 is GTSNPN, CDR2 SVGIG (reference sequence). The CDR3 has 14 residues.